A selection of T cell receptor beta chains follows, all from one sample in a study of siplizumab effects on memory and regulatory T cells. Some clones are missing from TCRdb's copy, which holds only in-frame ones; the method was immunoSEQ multiplex PCR. The repertoire holds some 97,000 clones, with about 91% as singletons. The sequencing sample was made of CD4+ T cells sorted from blood. The source of these receptors is a human donor in good health. Some clones in this sample may be carry-over from other donors' samples. The CDR3 runs from the conserved cysteine through the conserved F or W. Fields, in order: CDR3 protein, CDR3 DNA, J gene, V gene, D gene, clone size. D genes are given only for firm matches. Rows may omit the clone size; those that give it use once, few, many or a size class.

CDR3 protein: CASSPDGTSSNEQFF; CDR3 DNA: TGCGCCAGCAGCCCGGACGGGACTAGCAGCAATGAGCAGTTCTTC; J gene: TRBJ2-1; V gene: TRBV5-1; D gene: TRBD2; clone size: .
CDR3 protein: CASSQDGGGLAKNIQYF; CDR3 DNA: TGCGCCAGCAGCCAAGACGGGGGAGGACTAGCCAAAAACATTCAGTACTTC; J gene: TRBJ2-4; V gene: TRBV4-1; D gene: .; clone size: .
CDR3 protein: CASSPGAGPYGYTF; CDR3 DNA: TGTGCCAGCAGCCCGGGGGCGGGTCCTTATGGCTACACCTTC; J gene: TRBJ1-2; V gene: TRBV7-9; D gene: .; clone size: .
CDR3 protein: CASSPGVGNYGYTF; CDR3 DNA: TGTGCCAGCTCACCAGGGGTGGGTAACTATGGCTACACCTTC; J gene: TRBJ1-2; V gene: TRBV18; D gene: .; clone size: .
CDR3 protein: CASSQAQMNYGYTF; CDR3 DNA: TGCGCCAGCAGCCAAGCACAAATGAACTATGGCTACACCTTC; J gene: TRBJ1-2; V gene: TRBV4-1; D gene: .; clone size: .
CDR3 protein: CATSRDLRFFYEQYF; CDR3 DNA: TGTGCCACCAGCAGAGATCTAAGGTTTTTTTACGAGCAGTACTTC; J gene: TRBJ2-7; V gene: TRBV15; D gene: .; clone size: .
CDR3 protein: CASSPRDSSFYGYTF; CDR3 DNA: TGTGCCAGCAGCCCCCGGGACAGTAGTTTTTATGGCTACACCTTC; J gene: TRBJ1-2; V gene: TRBV5-4; D gene: TRBD1; clone size: .
CDR3 protein: CASSERLAGVGEQYF; CDR3 DNA: TGTGCCAGCAGTGAGCGACTAGCGGGAGTTGGTGAGCAGTACTTC; J gene: TRBJ2-7; V gene: TRBV27; D gene: TRBD2; clone size: .
CDR3 protein: CASSPGQREFSAQYF; CDR3 DNA: TGTGCCAGCAGCCCCGGCCAGCGGGAGTTTTCGGCCCAGTACTTC; J gene: TRBJ2-5; V gene: TRBV7-8; D gene: TRBD2; clone size: .
CDR3 protein: CASSLTNRDQETQYF; CDR3 DNA: TGTGCCAGCAGCTTAACAAACAGGGACCAAGAGACCCAGTACTTC; J gene: TRBJ2-5; V gene: TRBV5-4; D gene: .; clone size: once
CDR3 protein: CASSLEGQDAFF; CDR3 DNA: TGCGCCAGCAGCTTGGAGGGGCAGGATGCTTTCTTT; J gene: TRBJ1-1; V gene: TRBV5-1; D gene: .; clone size: .
CDR3 protein: CASSLTGGSGYTF; CDR3 DNA: TGTGCCAGCAGCTTAACCGGGGGTAGTGGCTACACCTTC; J gene: TRBJ1-2; V gene: TRBV7-3; D gene: .; clone size: .
CDR3 protein: CASSLGTGGGQPQHF; CDR3 DNA: TGCGCCAGCAGCTTGGGGACAGGGGGCGGGCAGCCCCAGCATTTT; J gene: TRBJ1-5; V gene: TRBV5-1; D gene: TRBD1; clone size: .
CDR3 protein: CASSPLIAGADPYEQYF; CDR3 DNA: TGCGCCAGCAGCCCCCTTATCGCGGGAGCGGATCCCTACGAGCAGTACTTC; J gene: TRBJ2-7; V gene: TRBV5-1; D gene: TRBD2; clone size: .
CDR3 protein: CASSVGTGGWTGELFF; CDR3 DNA: TGTGCCAGCAGCGTTGGGACAGGGGGTTGGACCGGGGAGCTGTTTTTT; J gene: TRBJ2-2; V gene: TRBV9; D gene: TRBD1; clone size: .
CDR3 protein: CASSLTSGSVHEQYF; CDR3 DNA: TGTGCCAGCAGCTTAACTAGCGGGAGTGTCCACGAGCAGTACTTC; J gene: TRBJ2-7; V gene: TRBV11-2; D gene: TRBD2; clone size: once
CDR3 protein: CASRGLAATDTQYF; CDR3 DNA: TGTGCCAGCCGAGGACTAGCGGCGACAGATACGCAGTATTTT; J gene: TRBJ2-3; V gene: TRBV5-6; D gene: TRBD2; clone size: .
CDR3 protein: CASREAGGVYETQYF; CDR3 DNA: TGTGCCAGCAGGGAAGCGGGAGGGGTTTATGAGACCCAGTACTTC; J gene: TRBJ2-5; V gene: TRBV6-1; D gene: TRBD2; clone size: .
CDR3 protein: CASSTSPGGELFF; CDR3 DNA: TGTGCCAGCAGTACATCCCCGGGCGGGGAGCTGTTTTTT; J gene: TRBJ2-2; V gene: TRBV2; D gene: .; clone size: .
CDR3 protein: CAIGEAGQVFYEQYF; CDR3 DNA: TGTGCCATCGGAGAGGCGGGACAGGTCTTCTACGAGCAGTACTTC; J gene: TRBJ2-7; V gene: TRBV10-3; D gene: TRBD1; clone size: .
CDR3 protein: CASDDPGQGYAYGYTF; CDR3 DNA: TGTGCCAGCGACGACCCGGGACAGGGGTACGCCTATGGCTACACCTTC; J gene: TRBJ1-2; V gene: TRBV19; D gene: TRBD1; clone size: .
CDR3 protein: CAISESASGRTEQFF; CDR3 DNA: TGTGCCATCAGTGAGTCGGCTAGCGGGAGGACTGAGCAGTTCTTC; J gene: TRBJ2-1; V gene: TRBV10-3; D gene: TRBD2; clone size: .
CDR3 protein: CASSSVGGRALVDNEQFF; CDR3 DNA: TGTGCCAGCAGCTCCGTGGGGGGGAGGGCACTCGTGGACAATGAGCAGTTCTTC; J gene: TRBJ2-1; V gene: TRBV9; D gene: TRBD2; clone size: .